These T cell receptor beta chains were read from a single sample in a study of blood T cell repertoires in COVID-19. Libraries were prepared by immunoSEQ multiplex PCR; TCRdb keeps only in-frame clonotypes and omits some of them. The sample gives about 400,000 clones, about 88% of which show up once; about 7.6% is in the top ten. The sequencing sample was made of peripheral blood. Source of these receptors: a woman aged 55-70 years with COVID-19, enrolled during active disease. The CDR3 runs from the conserved cysteine through the conserved F or W. Each record gives: clone size, D gene, J gene, V gene, CDR3 DNA, CDR3 protein. A D gene is named only where the DNA matches it firmly. Rows may omit the clone size; those that give it use once, few, many or a size class.

>few|NA|TRBJ1-2|TRBV7-8
TGTGCCAGCAGCTTAACCCCTGGGCAGGGCTCGTTGGGCTACACCTTC
CASSLTPGQGSLGYTF
>NA|NA|TRBJ1-2|TRBV6-5
TGTGCCAGCCCCCCTGCGGGGTCCTATGGCTACACCTTC
CASPPAGSYGYTF
>NA|NA|TRBJ1-2|TRBV3-1/TRBV3-2
TGTGCCAGCAGCCAAGCGGAGGGCTACACCTTC
CASSQAEGYTF
>NA|NA|TRBJ1-2|TRBV19
TGTGCCAGTAGTAGGGACACCCTGGGCTATGGCTACACCTTC
CASSRDTLGYGYTF
>NA|NA|TRBJ2-3|TRBV25-1
TGTGCCAGCAGTGACGCAGGCACAGATACGCAGTATTTT
CASSDAGTDTQYF
>NA|NA|TRBJ2-3|TRBV20-1
TGCAGTGCTCCGGTCACAGATACGCAGTATTTT
CSAPVTDTQYF
>NA|NA|TRBJ2-5|TRBV13
TGTGCCAGCAGCTTAGTGGCAGGGGTTTGGGAGACCCAGTACTTC
CASSLVAGVWETQYF
>NA|NA|TRBJ2-1|TRBV21-1
TGTTCCCGAGGGCACAGCAATGAGCAGTTCTTC
CSRGHSNEQFF
>NA|TRBD2|TRBJ2-3|TRBV29-1
TGCAGCGTTGGGCTAAGACTAGCAAGAGATACGCAGTATTTT
CSVGLRLARDTQYF
>NA|NA|TRBJ1-2|TRBV29-1
TGCAGCGTTGTAGGGGCAGGGTCCTATGGCTACACCTTC
CSVVGAGSYGYTF
>NA|NA|TRBJ1-2|TRBV7-3
TGTGCCAGCAGCGGGCCGGGGAGGCAGTCCCACCACTATGGCTACACCTTC
CASSGPGRQSHHYGYTF
>NA|NA|TRBJ1-4|TRBV25-1
TGTGCCAGCAGTGAGGGAGTTAATGAAAAACTGTTTTTT
CASSEGVNEKLFF
>NA|NA|TRBJ1-2|TRBV19
TGTGCCAGCAGCTCGACCGCCCAGGGCTATGGCTACACCTTC
CASSSTAQGYGYTF
>NA|TRBD1|TRBJ1-3|TRBV3-1/TRBV3-2
TGTGCCAGCAGCAGTACCGGGACAGGGAGTGGAAACACCATATATTTT
CASSSTGTGSGNTIYF
>NA|TRBD2|TRBJ2-5|TRBV9
TGTGCCAGCAGCGTGGAGGGACTAGCGGTCATACAAGAGACCCAGTACTTC
CASSVEGLAVIQETQYF
>NA|TRBD1|TRBJ1-1|TRBV2
TGTGCCAGCATCCCAATAGGACAGGGGGCAAGTAACACTGAAGCTTTCTTT
CASIPIGQGASNTEAFF
>NA|NA|TRBJ2-3|TRBV27
TGTGCCAGCAGGGGCGGGAACACAGATACGCAGTATTTT
CASRGGNTDTQYF
>once|NA|TRBJ2-6|TRBV5-6
TGTGCCAGCAGCTTGGTACAGACCTCTGGGGCCAACGTCCTGACTTTC
CASSLVQTSGANVLTF
>NA|NA|TRBJ1-2|TRBV11-2
TGTGCCAGCAGCTTAAGCAGGGGATATGGCTACACCTTC
CASSLSRGYGYTF
>NA|NA|TRBJ2-1|TRBV12-3/TRBV12-4
TGTGCCAGCAGTTGGGACAACTACAATGAGCAGTTCTTC
CASSWDNYNEQFF
>NA|NA|TRBJ1-2|TRBV4-3
TGCGCCAGCAGCCCACAGGGTCCCCTTTATGGCTACACCTTC
CASSPQGPLYGYTF
>NA|TRBD2|TRBJ2-1|TRBV5-1
TGCGCCAGCAGCGCGACTAGCGGGGGGGCCCCCTACAATGAGCAGTTCTTC
CASSATSGGAPYNEQFF
>once|TRBD2|TRBJ2-2|TRBV19
TGTGCCAGTACAGCGGGGGGGTGGAACACCGGGGAGCTGTTTTTT
CASTAGGWNTGELFF
>NA|NA|TRBJ1-1|TRBV19
TGTGCCAGTTTCAGCAGGGTCGCTGAAGCTTTCTTT
CASFSRVAEAFF
>few|TRBD1|TRBJ1-5|TRBV27
TGTGCCAGCAGCGTTTCTGGGACAGGGTGGAATCAGCCCCAGCATTTT
CASSVSGTGWNQPQHF
>NA|NA|TRBJ2-1|TRBV5-1
TGCGCCAGCAGTTTAACTCGGAATGCGGGCAATGAGCAGTTCTTC
CASSLTRNAGNEQFF
>NA|NA|TRBJ2-1|TRBV30
TGTGCCTGGAGTGTCTGGGGCCTAGGTGATGAGCAGTTCTTC
CAWSVWGLGDEQFF
>NA|NA|TRBJ1-1|TRBV2
TGTGCCAGCAGTGCCAGATTCATGAACACTGAAGCTTTCTTT
CASSARFMNTEAFF
>NA|TRBD2|TRBJ2-7|TRBV5-4
TGTGCCAGCAGCTCAGTCTCTAGCGGGGGGTCCTACGAGCAGTACTTC
CASSSVSSGGSYEQYF
>NA|TRBD1|TRBJ1-2|TRBV5-1
TGCGCCAGCAGCTTGGACCCGGGACAGGGGGCCGGTGGCTACACCTTC
CASSLDPGQGAGGYTF
>NA|TRBD2|TRBJ2-6|TRBV7-2
TGTGCCAGCAGCTTAACTAGCGGGGCAGGGGCCAACGTCCTGACTTTC
CASSLTSGAGANVLTF
>NA|TRBD2|TRBJ2-4|TRBV7-2
TGTGCCAGCAGCGTGACTAGCGGGGGGGCTAGAAACATTCAGTACTTC
CASSVTSGGARNIQYF
>NA|TRBD1|TRBJ1-2|TRBV6-2/TRBV6-3
TGTGCCAGCAGTTACGCCCTGGGACAGGGAATTACTCACTATGGCTACACCTTC
CASSYALGQGITHYGYTF
>NA|TRBD1|TRBJ1-2|TRBV7-2
TGTGCCAGCAGCCCCTGGGACAGGGGGCGAGTAGTAGGTGGCTACACCTTC
CASSPWDRGRVVGGYTF
>NA|NA|TRBJ2-4|TRBV20-1
TGCAGTGCTAGTACCATAGCGAAAAACATTCAGTACTTC
CSASTIAKNIQYF
>few|NA|TRBJ1-1|TRBV12-3/TRBV12-4
TGTGCCAGCGTACAGGGTTCGTACACTGAAGCTTTCTTT
CASVQGSYTEAFF
>NA|NA|TRBJ1-5|TRBV30
TGTGCCTGGAGTGCGACCCCCGCGGGGAGCAAACAGCCCCAGCATTTT
CAWSATPAGSKQPQHF
>NA|NA|TRBJ2-7|TRBV10-2
TGCGCCAGCAGTGATTCGAGGGCAGGAGGCGAGCAGTACTTC
CASSDSRAGGEQYF
>NA|NA|TRBJ2-1|TRBV4-1
TGCGCCAGCAGCCCCAGTCAGGACAACTACAATGAGCAGTTCTTC
CASSPSQDNYNEQFF
>NA|NA|TRBJ2-5|TRBV9
TGTGCCAGCAGCGTTAGCGGCCAAGAGACCCAGTACTTC
CASSVSGQETQYF
>NA|TRBD1|TRBJ1-2|TRBV5-5
TGTGCCAGCAGCCTACAGGGGGCGGATAGGGGCTACACCTTC
CASSLQGADRGYTF
>NA|TRBD1|TRBJ2-2|TRBV9
TGTGCCAGCAGCGTAGCCACAGGGGCGGACACCGGGGAGCTGTTTTTT
CASSVATGADTGELFF
>NA|TRBD2|TRBJ2-1|TRBV7-2
TGTGCCAGCAGCTTCCACGGGGGGTACAATGAGCAGTTCTTC
CASSFHGGYNEQFF
>NA|TRBD2|TRBJ2-7|TRBV5-1
TGCGCCAGCAGCGAAGGTACGGGACTAGCGGGAGTCTACGAGCAGTACTTC
CASSEGTGLAGVYEQYF
>NA|NA|TRBJ1-4|TRBV10-3
TGTGCCATCAATTCACAGGGAGCTAATGAAAAACTGTTTTTT
CAINSQGANEKLFF
>few|TRBD1|TRBJ2-2|TRBV30
TGTGCCTACTGGACAGGCTGGGACACCGGGGAGCTGTTTTTT
CAYWTGWDTGELFF
>NA|NA|TRBJ2-5|TRBV5-1
TGCGCCAGCAGCTTGGTCCCGGGGGTTGAGACCCAGTACTTC
CASSLVPGVETQYF
>NA|NA|TRBJ2-7|TRBV11-2
TGTGCCAGCAGCTTAGATCGAAGCTACGGCGGCAGAGCCTACGAGCAGTACTTC
CASSLDRSYGGRAYEQYF
>NA|TRBD1|TRBJ1-2|TRBV4-2
TGTGCCAGCAGCCAAGATGGGGGCCCCGGGACAGGAGCAAACTATGGCTACACCTTC
CASSQDGGPGTGANYGYTF
>NA|TRBD1|TRBJ1-2|TRBV6-5
TGTGCCAGCAGTTCAACAGGGGGCGCAGACTATGGCTACACCTTC
CASSSTGGADYGYTF
>NA|NA|TRBJ1-4|TRBV19
TGTGCCAGTAAGGAATGGCGACAAACTAATGAAAAACTGTTTTTT
CASKEWRQTNEKLFF
>NA|NA|TRBJ1-6|TRBV5-4
TGTGCCAGCAGCTTTCCCGGCGGTTTCACAGGGTCAGGATCACCCCTCCACTTT
CASSFPGGFTGSGSPLHF
>NA|NA|TRBJ1-3|TRBV9
TGTGCCAGCAGCGTAGCTACGGGAGCTTGGACAAACTCTGGAAACACCATATATTTT
CASSVATGAWTNSGNTIYF
>few|NA|TRBJ1-3|TRBV19
TGTGCCAGTCGACAGGCCTCTGGAAACACCATATATTTT
CASRQASGNTIYF